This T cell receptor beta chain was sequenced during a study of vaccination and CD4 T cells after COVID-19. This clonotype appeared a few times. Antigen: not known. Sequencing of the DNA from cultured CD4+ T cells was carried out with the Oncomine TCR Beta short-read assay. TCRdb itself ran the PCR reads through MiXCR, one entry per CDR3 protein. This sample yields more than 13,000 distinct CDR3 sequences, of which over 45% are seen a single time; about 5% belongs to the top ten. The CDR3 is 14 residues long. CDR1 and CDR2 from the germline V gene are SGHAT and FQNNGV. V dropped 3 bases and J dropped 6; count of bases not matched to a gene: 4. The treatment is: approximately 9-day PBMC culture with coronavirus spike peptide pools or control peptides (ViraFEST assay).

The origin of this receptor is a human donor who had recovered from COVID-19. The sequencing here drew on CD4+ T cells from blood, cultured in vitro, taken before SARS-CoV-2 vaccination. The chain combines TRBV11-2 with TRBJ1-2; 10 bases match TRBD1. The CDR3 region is CASSLPGQGHGYTF. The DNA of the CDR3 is TGTGCCAGCAGCTTGCCGGGACAGGGGCATGGCTACACCTTC.